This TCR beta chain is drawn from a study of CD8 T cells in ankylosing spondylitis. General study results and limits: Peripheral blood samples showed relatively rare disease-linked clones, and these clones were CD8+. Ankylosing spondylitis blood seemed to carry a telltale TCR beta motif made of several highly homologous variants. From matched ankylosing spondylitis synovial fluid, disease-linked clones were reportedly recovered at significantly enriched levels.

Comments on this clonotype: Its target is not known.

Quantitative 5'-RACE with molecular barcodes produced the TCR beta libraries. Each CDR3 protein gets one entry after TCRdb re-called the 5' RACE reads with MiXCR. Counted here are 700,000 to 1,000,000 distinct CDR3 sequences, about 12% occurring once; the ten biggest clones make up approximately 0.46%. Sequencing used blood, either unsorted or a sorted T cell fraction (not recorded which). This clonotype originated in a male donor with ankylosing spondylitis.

CDR3 residues: CASSRRQYNEQFF. The CDR3 DNA reads as TGTGCCAGCAGCCGCCGACAGTACAATGAGCAGTTCTTC. The rearrangement joins TRBV7-8 to TRBJ2-1; D is possibly TRBD1 (5 bases). Germline values: CDR1 SGHVS, CDR2 FQNEAQ. The CDR3 covers 13 residues. Trimming pared 5 bases from V and 4 bases from J, leaving 9 bases between. The whole variable domain, filled in from reference TRBV7-8 and TRBJ2-1, reads GAGVSQSPRYKVAKRGQDVALRCDPISGHVSLFWYQQALGQGPEFLTYFQNEAQLDKSGLPSDRFFAERPEGSVSTLKIQRTQQEDSAVYLCASSRRQYNEQFFGPGTRLTVL.